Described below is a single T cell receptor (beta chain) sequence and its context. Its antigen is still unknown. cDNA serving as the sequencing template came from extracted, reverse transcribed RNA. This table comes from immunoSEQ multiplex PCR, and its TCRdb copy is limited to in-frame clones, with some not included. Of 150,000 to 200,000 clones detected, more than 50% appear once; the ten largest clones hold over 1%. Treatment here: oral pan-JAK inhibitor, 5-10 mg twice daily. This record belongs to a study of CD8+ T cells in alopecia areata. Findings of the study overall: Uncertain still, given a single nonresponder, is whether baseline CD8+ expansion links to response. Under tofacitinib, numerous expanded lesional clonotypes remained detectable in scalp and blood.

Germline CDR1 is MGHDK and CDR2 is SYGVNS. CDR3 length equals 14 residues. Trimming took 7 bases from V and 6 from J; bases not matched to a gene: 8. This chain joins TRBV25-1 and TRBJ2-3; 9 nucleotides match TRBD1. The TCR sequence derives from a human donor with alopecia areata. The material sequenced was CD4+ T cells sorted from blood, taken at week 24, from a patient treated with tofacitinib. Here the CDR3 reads CASTPGQGRDTQYF. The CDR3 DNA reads TGTGCCAGCACACCGGGACAGGGAAGGGATACGCAGTATTTT. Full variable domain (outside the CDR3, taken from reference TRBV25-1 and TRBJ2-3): EADIYQTPRYLVIGTGKKITLECSQTMGHDKMYWYQQDPGMELHLIHYSYGVNSTEKGDLSSESTVSRIRTEHFPLTLESARPSHTSQYLCASTPGQGRDTQYFGPGTRLTVL.